This passage covers 3 T cell receptor beta chains from one sample sequenced in a study of blood T cell repertoires in COVID-19. The protocol was immunoSEQ multiplex PCR, while the TCRdb copy is restricted to in-frame clones and leaves out a portion. The sample includes 290,000 or so clones, nearly 90% of them seen just once. Sequenced input: PBMCs or T cells enriched from blood (not recorded which). The receptors stem from a woman aged 18-29 years with acute COVID-19.

The genes are TRBV7-9 and TRBJ2-5, with TRBD2 matching over 9 bases. V dropped 5 bases and J dropped 2; count of bases not matched to a gene: 9. The CDR3 extends over 16 amino acids. In germline, CDR1 is SEHNR, CDR2 FQNEAQ (reference sequence). The CDR3 nucleotides read TGTGCCAGCAGCGCTCGACTAGCGGCTATACAAGAGACCCAGTACTTC. Its protein product is CASSARLAAIQETQYF. Full variable domain (rest looked up from reference TRBV7-9 and TRBJ2-5): DTGVSQNPRHKITKRGQNVTFRCDPISEHNRLYWYRQTLGQGPEFLTYFQNEAQLEKSRLLSDRFSAERPKGSFSTLEIQRTEQGDSAMYLCASSARLAAIQETQYFGPGTRLLVL.

V and J are TRBV9 and TRBJ1-1, with D unclear. In germline, CDR1 is SGDLS, CDR2 YYNGEE. This CDR3 comprises 16 residues. Trimming removed 0 bases from V and 1 base from J, with 13 bases in between. CDR3 sequence (DNA): TGTGCCAGCAGCGTAGTCCCCGGGAAATCGAACACTGAAGCTTTCTTT. As protein: CASSVVPGKSNTEAFF.

This chain links TRBV28 with TRBJ1-1, with a tentative D call TRBD1 (6 bases). CDR3 size: 15 residues. Trimming stripped 6 bases from V and 3 bases from J, with 17 bases between. Germline lookup yields CDR1 MDHEN and CDR2 SYDVKM. Here the CDR3 DNA reads TGTGCCAGCAGCTCCCCGCAGGGGATAGACACTGAAGCTTTCTTT. Translated, it gives CASSSPQGIDTEAFF. Full variable domain (rest looked up from reference TRBV28 and TRBJ1-1): DVKVTQSSRYLVKRTGEKVFLECVQDMDHENMFWYRQDPGLGLRLIYFSYDVKMKEKGDIPEGYSVSREKKERFSLILESASTNQTSMYLCASSSPQGIDTEAFFGQGTRLTVV.